Sequencing of this T cell receptor (beta chain) was carried out in a study of metastatic and nonmetastatic thyroid tumors. Study overall: For malignant and benign thyroid patients, tumor or nodule tissue and blood were the sources whose repertoires were compared.

Authors' methods: In papillary thyroid cancer, a distant-metastasis classifier was built using CDR3 differences across clinicopathological groups. Using MiXCR, TCRdb reanalyzed the PCR reads. TCRdb's processing, not the authors', yielded these V and J calls. The sample shows just over 70,000 clones, roughly a sixth of them seen only once. This clone was seen a handful of times. Its antigen is undetermined. Given a much more abundant clone one base away, this may be a read error. This CDR3 region has 11 residues. The V end lost 7 bases, the J end lost 8 bases, and 9 bases lay between the germline ends. Germline CDR1 and CDR2: MGHDK and SYGVNS. Until they underwent thyroid surgery, no patient had received any treatment. Findings and caveats of the study: A significant increase in TCR beta diversity was reportedly seen in malignant thyroid tumors relative to benign nodules, in blood and tumor.

The sequencing input was blood. This chain uses TRBV25-1 with TRBJ2-1; D is possibly TRBD1 (5 bases). The receptor's source is a female donor with papillary thyroid cancer or a benign thyroid nodule (not recorded which). Some clones in this sample may be carry-over from other donors' samples. This chain's CDR3 is CASTKGDEQFF. The CDR3 DNA follows: TGTGCCAGCACCAAAGGGGATGAGCAGTTCTTC.